These 20 T cell receptor beta chains were all obtained from the same sample, sequenced in a study of spatial heterogeneity in lung cancer. Time point indicated: sample taken at primary tumor resection. Material for sequencing was whole RNA from tumor, nontumor lung or frozen PBMC, left unsorted. TCRdb redid the calling of the 5' RACE reads with MiXCR, one entry per CDR3 protein. This table holds 8,500 to 14,000 distinct CDR3 sequences, less than 4% found once. This specimen consisted of PBMCs, obtained at surgery. The receptor set was obtained from a female donor with early-stage non-small cell lung cancer.

This clonotype occurred many times. This beta chain came through as a stray read in a library set up for alpha chains, and its size says little. The chain has TRBV7-2 and TRBJ2-7; 9 nucleotides agree with TRBD2. Germline assignment: CDR1 SGHTA and CDR2 FQGNSA. V lost 5 bases to trimming and J lost 2 bases; unmatched junction nucleotides: 4. CDR3 size: 14 residues. CDR3 sequence: CASSPASGAYEQYF. The CDR3 DNA reads as TGTGCCAGCAGCCCAGCTAGCGGGGCCTACGAGCAGTACTTC.

On this clonotype: The library was prepared for alpha chains; this beta chain is a stray read, so its frequency means little. The J gene is TRBJ1-1, the V gene TRBV6-1, with D possibly TRBD1 on 6 matching bases. The V end lost 1 base, the J end lost 3 bases, and 15 bases lay between the germline ends. From germline, CDR1 is MNHNS and CDR2 SASEGT. CDR3 size: 16 residues. CDR3 region: CASSEDHGRGDTEAFF. CDR3 bases: TGTGCCAGCAGTGAAGACCATGGGAGGGGGGACACTGAAGCTTTCTTT.

Many counts were recorded for this clonotype. Because the library targeted alpha chains, this beta chain is an off-target read whose size means little. The V gene is TRBV24-1, the J gene TRBJ2-2; the D is unclear. V gave up 4 bases and J gave up 2 bases, with 7 bases separating them. The CDR3 loop spans 14 amino acids. The germline V gene has CDR1 KGHDR and CDR2 SFDVKD. The CDR3 bases are TGTGCCACCAGTGACACTGATAACACCGGGGAGCTGTTTTTT. Protein product: CATSDTDNTGELFF.

This clonotype was observed at least ten times. A library prepared for alpha chains yielded this beta chain as an off-target read; its size is of little meaning. This sequence joins TRBV5-1 and TRBJ2-5; no definite D call. CDR3 length: 13 residues. Germline assignment: CDR1 SGHRS and CDR2 YFSETQ. V was cut by 2 bases and J by 3 bases, with 8 bases left in between. The CDR3 loop reads CASSFSGEETQYF. The CDR3 DNA follows: TGCGCCAGCAGCTTTTCAGGTGAAGAGACCCAGTACTTC. Complete variable domain (other parts from reference TRBV5-1 and TRBJ2-5): KAGVTQTPRYLIKTRGQQVTLSCSPISGHRSVSWYQQTPGQGLQFLFEYFSETQRNKGNFPGRFSGRQFSNSRSEMNVSTLELGDSALYLCASSFSGEETQYFGPGTRLLVL.

This clonotype was recorded a few times. A library made for alpha chains picked up this beta chain off target, so its size means little. This chain connects TRBV18 to TRBJ2-7; D remains unclear. V lost 2 bases and J 2 bases, leaving 10 bases between the germline ends. Germline CDR1 KGHSH, CDR2 LQKENI. CDR3 length: 14 amino acids. This CDR3 reads CASSPGPGPYEQYF. In DNA form, the CDR3 reads TGTGCCAGCTCACCAGGCCCAGGTCCCTACGAGCAGTACTTC.

This clonotype was picked up many times. This beta chain is an unintended read in a library built for alpha chains; its size means little. V is TRBV20-1 and J is TRBJ2-7; 10 bases align to TRBD1. CDR1 is DFQATT, CDR2 SNEGSKA, per germline (reference sequence). CDR3 length: 14 amino acids. With 6 bases clipped from V and 0 bases from J, the junction kept 5 bases outside the gene matches. The CDR3 region is CSATGTGASYEQYF. The DNA of the CDR3 is TGCAGTGCAACCGGGACAGGGGCCTCCTACGAGCAGTACTTC.

This clonotype was recorded a few times. Found in a library prepared for alpha chains, this beta chain is an off-target read, and its abundance has little meaning. The chain combines TRBV19 with TRBJ1-5; D is ambiguous. Trimming removed 7 bases from V and 3 bases from J, with 13 bases in between. Germline V lookup: CDR1 LNHDA, CDR2 SQIVND (reference sequence). There are 14 residues in the CDR3. In nucleotides, the CDR3 is TGTGCCAGTATGACCGGAAGCCTCAATCAGCCCCAGCATTTT. It translates to CASMTGSLNQPQHF.

This clonotype was counted many times. This beta chain appears as a stray read in a library generated for alpha chains; its size is not informative. J is TRBJ2-1 and V is TRBV27, with D possibly TRBD2 on 6 matching bases. Germline assignment: CDR1 MNHEY and CDR2 SMNVEV (reference sequence). Deletions cut 6 bases from V and 3 bases from J, with 12 bases between. The CDR3 contains 14 residues. The CDR3 region has the DNA TGTGCCAGCAGGATTGGACTAATCTACAATGAGCAGTTCTTC. Translating it yields CASRIGLIYNEQFF.

This clonotype appeared many times. This beta chain is off target for a library built for alpha chains, so its abundance means little. The rearrangement joins TRBV3-1 to TRBJ1-3, with no clear D. The V gene's germline CDR1 is LGHDT and CDR2 YNNKEL (reference sequence). This CDR3 contains 14 residues. Trimming took 4 bases from V and 0 from J, leaving 7 bases between them. CDR3 sequence reads: CASSRRDSGNTIYF. CDR3 nucleotide sequence: TGTGCCAGCAGCCGGCGGGACTCTGGAAACACCATATATTTT.

In this sample, this clonotype turned up many times. This beta chain is off target for a library built for alpha chains, so its abundance means little. The genes are TRBV6-5 and TRBJ2-3; 9 bases are a match to TRBD2. From germline, CDR1 is MNHEY and CDR2 SVGAGI. The CDR3 extends over 15 amino acids. The junction had 1 base not matched to a gene; V was cut back by 0 bases and J by 3 bases. As DNA, the CDR3 is TGTGCCAGCAGTTACTCAACTAGCGGGACAGATACGCAGTATTTT. This sequence encodes CASSYSTSGTDTQYF.

This clonotype came up many times. This beta chain appears as a stray read in a library generated for alpha chains; its size is not informative. The chain couples TRBV19 to TRBJ2-1; D is unresolved. Germline V gene data show CDR1 as LNHDA and CDR2 as SQIVND (reference sequence). The CDR3 runs 12 residues. Trimming stripped 3 bases from V and 9 bases from J, with 9 bases between. This CDR3 is CASSIPPREQFF. The CDR3, as DNA: TGTGCCAGTAGTATCCCCCCCCGTGAGCAGTTCTTC.

This clonotype was detected only a few times. This beta chain lies outside the target of a library built for alpha chains; its clone size means little. The V call is TRBV20-1, the J call TRBJ2-5; no reliable D call. V lost 6 bases and J lost 5, with 10 bases in between. The CDR3 is made up of 11 amino acids. CDR1 and CDR2 (germline): DFQATT, SNEGSKA (reference sequence). The CDR3 DNA reads as TGCAGTGCATATCTAGGGGAGACCCAGTACTTC. It encodes CSAYLGETQYF.

This clonotype has ten or more counts. This beta chain was picked up by a library intended for alpha chains and is off target, so its count carries little meaning. The chain joins TRBV7-3 to TRBJ1-1, with 7 bases lining up with TRBD1. The CDR3 totals 13 residues. CDR1 and CDR2 (germline): SGHTA, FQGTGA. V was clipped by 1 base and J by 7 bases; unmatched bases: 3. The CDR3 spells CASSLRQGGEAFF. CDR3 bases: TGTGCCAGCAGCTTAAGGCAGGGGGGTGAAGCTTTCTTT.

This clonotype was observed at least ten times. This beta chain came through as a stray read in a library set up for alpha chains, and its size says little. The J gene is TRBJ2-7, the V gene TRBV7-2, with 12 positions matching TRBD2. Germline V gene lookup returns CDR1 SGHTA and CDR2 FQGNSA. This CDR3 spans 16 amino acids. Unmatched junction bases numbered 12, after V lost 6 bases and J lost 6 bases. For the CDR3, the DNA is TGTGCCAGCAGACCGGCGGGACTAGCGGGCCTGGGCGAGCAGTACTTC. Protein sequence: CASRPAGLAGLGEQYF.

This clonotype is termed medium-sized. This beta chain slipped into a library made for alpha chains as a stray read, so its size is not meaningful. The chain combines TRBV6-5 with TRBJ2-7; 10 positions agree with TRBD2. After removal of 6 bases from V and 9 bases from J, the junction contained 14 bases not matched to a gene. Per the germline V gene, CDR1 is MNHEY and CDR2 is SVGAGI. The CDR3 contains 15 residues. CDR3 residues: CASSPKGGLATWQYF. The CDR3 bases are TGTGCCAGCAGCCCCAAGGGGGGACTAGCGACCTGGCAGTACTTC.

This clonotype was observed at least ten times. The DNA is left out, because the CDR3 cannot be placed on it with certainty; the CDR3 is given as TCRdb lists it. This beta chain turned up in a library designed for alpha chains; as an off-target read, its abundance says little. The chain uses TRBV2 and TRBJ2-7; the table calls TRBD2, which could not be checked here. Germline V gene lookup returns CDR1 SNHLY and CDR2 FYNNEI. The length of the CDR3 is 13 amino acids, counting both ends. The CDR3 reads CASSEVGSGIRYF.

As regards this clonotype: Mismatch with germline at one junction end may stem from a read error. Since the library was made to target alpha chains, this beta chain is a stray read and its abundance is not meaningful. The rearrangement links TRBV7-2 to TRBJ2-2, with 9 nucleotides matching TRBD1. CDR3 length equals 14 residues. Germline V gene data show CDR1 as SGHTA and CDR2 as FQGNSA. The CDR3 DNA reads TGTGTCAGCAGGAAACAGGGGGCATCCGGGGAGCTGTTTTTT. Amino acid sequence: CVSRKQGASGELFF.

This clonotype was seen many times. Because the library targeted alpha chains, this beta chain is an off-target read whose size means little. This chain connects TRBV6-5 to TRBJ2-1; D possibly matches TRBD1 or TRBD2 (6 bases each). Germline V lookup: CDR1 MNHEY, CDR2 SVGAGI. The CDR3 has 14 residues. V shed 6 bases and J shed 14 bases, with 23 bases lying between them. DNA for the CDR3: TGTGCCAGCAGGGTTAAGGGGGGTCCTCGACGAGAGTTCTTC. It translates to CASRVKGGPRREFF.

This clonotype came up many times. This beta chain is an off-target read within a library intended for alpha chains, so its frequency means little. The genes are TRBV7-3 and TRBJ1-6, with unresolved D. The CDR3 spans 16 residues. Germline V lookup: CDR1 SGHTA, CDR2 FQGTGA. V shed 2 bases and J shed 6 bases, with 14 bases lying between them. CDR3 in DNA: TGTGCCAGCAGCTTACCTAATGGACTGATTAATTCACCCCTCCACTTT. Encoded protein: CASSLPNGLINSPLHF.

Details on this clonotype: This beta chain is an unintended read in a library built for alpha chains; its size means little. J is TRBJ2-3 and V is TRBV19; D ambiguous. From germline, CDR1 is LNHDA and CDR2 SQIVND (reference sequence). CDR3 size: 11 residues. The ends were cut back, 6 bases at V and 5 bases at J, with 6 bases in the middle. As DNA, the CDR3 is TGTGCCAGTAGCATTAAAGATACGCAGTATTTT. As protein: CASSIKDTQYF. Full variable domain (remainder filled in from reference TRBV19 and TRBJ2-3): DGGITQSPKYLFRKEGQNVTLSCEQNLNHDAMYWYRQDPGQGLRLIYYSQIVNDFQKGDIAEGYSVSREKKESFPLTVTSAQKNPTAFYLCASSIKDTQYFGPGTRLTVL.